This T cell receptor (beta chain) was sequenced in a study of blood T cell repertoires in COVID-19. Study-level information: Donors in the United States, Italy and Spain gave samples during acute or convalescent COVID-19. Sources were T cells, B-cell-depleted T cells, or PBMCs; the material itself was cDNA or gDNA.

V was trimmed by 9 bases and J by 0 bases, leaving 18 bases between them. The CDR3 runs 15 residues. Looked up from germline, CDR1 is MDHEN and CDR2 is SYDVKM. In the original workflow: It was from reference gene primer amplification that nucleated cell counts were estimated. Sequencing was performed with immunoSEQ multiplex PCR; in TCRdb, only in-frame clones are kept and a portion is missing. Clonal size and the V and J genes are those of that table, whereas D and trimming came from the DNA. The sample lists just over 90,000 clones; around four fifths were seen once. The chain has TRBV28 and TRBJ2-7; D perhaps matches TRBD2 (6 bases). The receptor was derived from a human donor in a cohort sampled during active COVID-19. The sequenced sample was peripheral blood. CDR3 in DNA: TGTGCCAGTCGGTCGCCCGGGGGACGCTCCTACGAGCAGTACTTC. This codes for CASRSPGGRSYEQYF.